The sequence of this T cell receptor (beta chain) was determined in a study of T cell changes during pregnancy in multiple sclerosis (dated by TCRdb to the late 2010s). In the study overall: In women with multiple sclerosis, the researchers looked at how the T cell repertoire shifted as pregnancy progressed.

Trimming takes 1 base from V and 4 bases from J, and the germline ends sit 11 bases apart. The CDR3 spans 14 residues, from the cysteine through the phenylalanine. Just CDR3 DNA is preserved here, 42 bases in frame from base 1. As encoded in the germline V gene (reference sequence), CDR1 is SGHNT while CDR2 is YYREEE. Library preparation employed the immunoSEQ multiplex PCR assay. TCRdb took over this immuneACCESS table, retaining in-frame rearrangements with V and J assigned. Such tables are incomplete; in checked studies, under half of the missing clones stem from an unresolved V gene, and the remainder is unexplained. For this sample there are some 41,000 clones; approximately 91% appear just once. About 1.5% of the sample lies in the top ten. Note on this clone: The antigen this receptor binds is unknown. Base qualities are not provided; no much larger clone lies one nucleotide away. The sample holds other DNA sequences that translate to the same CDR3.

This sequence was found in a female donor with multiple sclerosis, enrolled in a pregnancy study. Sequences were obtained from PBMCs (not recorded whether the cells were cultured). The chain is encoded by TRBV5-4 joined to TRBJ1-1, with TRBD1 tentatively as D gene (5 bases match). The bases are TGTGCCAGCAGCTTGCGGGGCTCAATCACTGAAGCTTTCTTT. This yields the protein CASSLRGSITEAFF.